Here is one TCR beta chain with its context. Here immunoSEQ multiplex PCR was the method, and the copy in TCRdb shows in-frame clones only, minus some. The table records more than 20,000 clones, 75% to 90% of them present only once. The sample originates from a study of T cell clonotyping in hematopoietic cell transplantation. Time point noted: recipient sample about 28 days before transplant, after cytoreduction. This CDR3 contains 14 residues. V lost 0 bases and J lost 6, with 11 bases in between. Germline lookup yields CDR1 GTSNPN and CDR2 SVGIG (reference sequence). This specimen was peripheral blood mononuclear cells, taken before stem cell transplant. The receptor comes from a man younger than 30 with biphenotypic leukemia. Some clones in this sample may be carry-over from other donors' samples. The chain combines TRBV30 with TRBJ2-2; D remains unclear. CDR3 sequence reads: CAWSVLSLAGELFF. The CDR3 nucleotides are TGTGCCTGGAGTGTACTCTCTTTAGCCGGGGAGCTGTTTTTT.